This T cell receptor beta chain was captured in a study of T cells in Graves' hyperthyroidism and ophthalmopathy. Findings and caveats of the study: Progression to ophthalmopathy was predicted a median of about six months early.

RNA transcripts gave rise to amplified TCR beta CDR3 regions. The HTBI primer set was used in a first-round RT-PCR of the TCR CDR3. TCRdb reanalysed the multiplex PCR reads using MiXCR and keeps one entry per CDR3 protein. Here the sample spans hundreds of thousands of distinct CDR3 sequences, less than 15% being singletons. This clonotype has more than one count but fewer than ten. Its matching antigen is unknown. Material for sequencing was blood. The TCR originated in a woman younger than 35 with Graves' hyperthyroidism.

The CDR3 spells CASSLGGREGRADTQYF. CDR3 in DNA: TGTGCCAGCAGTTTAGGGGGACGGGAGGGTAGGGCAGATACGCAGTATTTT. This chain links TRBV28 with TRBJ2-3, with 8 bases lining up with TRBD2. Germline V gene data show CDR1 as MDHEN and CDR2 as SYDVKM. Losses at the gene ends were 2 bases for V and 4 bases for J; bases not matched to a gene: 11. The CDR3 covers 17 residues.